These 16 T cell receptor beta chains originate from one sample sequenced in a study of T cells in Graves' hyperthyroidism and ophthalmopathy (dated 2019 in TCRdb). The library was generated by multiplex PCR. Sequencing relied on an Illumina HiSeq 2000. The TCR beta CDR3 regions were amplified from the RNA transcripts. For the first round of RT-PCR on the TCR CDR3, the HTBI primer set was used together with the Qiagen OneStep RT-PCR kit. The public reads were reprocessed in TCRdb via fastp at Q25 and MiXCR, keeping in-frame beta chains. Under each unique CDR3 protein, matching rows form one entry showing the most common genes and DNA. The sample table lists 300,000 to 450,000 distinct CDR3 sequences, approximately 13% of them with a count of one. The top ten clones comprise roughly 9.6% of the sample. Source material: blood. The source of these receptors is a woman aged 55-69 years with Graves' hyperthyroidism.

This clonotype showed up just a few times. The chain combines TRBV5-6 with TRBJ2-7; D is uncertain. Germline lookup yields CDR1 SGHDT and CDR2 YYEEEE. Trimming removed 0 bases from V and 10 bases from J, with 17 bases in between. The CDR3 extends over 14 amino acids. The chain's CDR3 is CASSLDSASPSQYF. CDR3 bases: TGTGCCAGCAGCTTGGATTCCGCGAGCCCGAGTCAGTACTTC.

The sample holds many counts of this clonotype. This rearrangement joins TRBV27 to TRBJ2-1, with TRBD1 identical over 7 bases. V trimming: 4 bases; J trimming: 2 bases; junction bases outside the gene matches: 2. Germline-derived CDR1 and CDR2 are MNHEY and SMNVEV (reference sequence). The CDR3 spans 14 residues. The CDR3 nucleotides are TGTGCCAGCAGTTGGGACAGAACCTACAATGAGCAGTTCTTC. It translates to CASSWDRTYNEQFF.

In this sample, this clonotype turned up many times. CDR3 coding DNA: TGTGCCAGCAGTTCTCCCGGGAATAACTATGGCTACACCTTC. Residues: CASSSPGNNYGYTF. The chain recombines TRBV12-3 or TRBV12-4 with TRBJ1-2; D gene ambiguous. V lost 4 bases to trimming and J lost 1 base, with 10 bases between them. This CDR3 region has 14 residues.

The gene calls are TRBV20-1 and TRBJ2-2, with 9 bases identical to TRBD1. Unmatched junction bases numbered 9, after V lost 0 bases and J lost 7 bases. CDR3 size: 16 residues. Germline lookup yields CDR1 DFQATT and CDR2 SNEGSKA (reference sequence). The CDR3 protein is CSARDGRTGARGELFF. CDR3 DNA: TGCAGTGCTAGAGACGGAAGGACAGGGGCGCGCGGGGAGCTGTTTTTT.

V gene TRBV7-6 combines with J gene TRBJ2-3; maybe TRBD2 (5 bases). Trimming cost V 4 bases and J 6 bases, with 17 bases left between them. The CDR3 contains 15 residues. Germline values: CDR1 SGHVS, CDR2 FNYEAQ. The CDR3: CASSSRLGVADTQYF. The CDR3 DNA is TGTGCCAGCAGCTCCCGGTTGGGAGTGGCGGATACGCAGTATTTT.

The genes are TRBV27 and TRBJ1-1; D unresolved. The V and J ends lost 6 bases and 5 bases respectively, with 7 bases between them. Germline lookup yields CDR1 MNHEY and CDR2 SMNVEV (reference sequence). The CDR3 spans 11 residues. CDR3 bases: TGTGCCAGCAGAGGGTGGACTGAAGCTTTCTTT. This translates into CASRGWTEAFF.

This clonotype was counted ten times or more. CDR3 bases: TGCGCCAGCAGCTCCAGCGACCGCGACTATGGCTACACCTTC. It codes for CASSSSDRDYGYTF. The genes are TRBV5-1 and TRBJ1-2; D gene unclear. The CDR3 covers 14 residues. Per the germline V gene, CDR1 is SGHRS and CDR2 is YFSETQ. V shed 3 bases and J shed 3 bases, with 12 bases lying between them.

This clonotype came up many times. The CDR3 here is CAWRADSNQPQHF. The CDR3, as DNA: TGTGCCTGGAGGGCGGACAGCAATCAGCCCCAGCATTTT. The rearrangement uses TRBV30 and TRBJ1-5; D ambiguous. Germline values: CDR1 GTSNPN, CDR2 SVGIG (reference sequence). Trimming shortened V by 3 bases and J by 1 base, and 7 bases separated the two germline ends. This CDR3 is built from 13 residues.

The sample holds many counts of this clonotype. The rearrangement joins TRBV18 to TRBJ2-7, with D possibly being TRBD1 or TRBD2 (5 bases each). V was trimmed by 0 bases and J by 1 base, leaving 13 bases between them. Germline V CDR1 and CDR2: KGHSH, LQKENI. The CDR3 spans 16 residues. The CDR3 spells CASSPPTGTGSYEQYF. The CDR3 region has the DNA TGTGCCAGCTCACCACCCACCGGGACGGGATCCTACGAGCAGTACTTC. The variable domain in full, completed from reference TRBV18 and TRBJ2-7, reads NAGVMQNPRHLVRRRGQEARLRCSPMKGHSHVYWYRQLPEEGLKFMVYLQKENIIDESGMPKERFSAEFPKEGPSILRIQQVVRGDSAAYFCASSPPTGTGSYEQYFGPGTRLTVT.

Worth noting for this clonotype: This may arise from a read error, as a much more abundant clone is one base away. The V and J genes are TRBV20-1 and TRBJ2-1, with TRBD1 matching 8 bases. Trimming removed 6 bases from V and 10 bases from J; junction bases left unmatched: 14. This CDR3 contains 14 residues. Per the germline V gene, CDR1 is DFQATT and CDR2 is SNEGSKA (reference sequence). The CDR3: CSAQRSTGTGEQFF. The CDR3 nucleotides read TGCAGTGCCCAGAGATCCACTGGGACAGGCGAGCAGTTCTTC.

This clonotype was found once. The chain combines TRBV10-3 with TRBJ2-5; 7 nucleotides match TRBD1. The germline V gene has CDR1 ENHRY and CDR2 SYGVKD. The CDR3 runs 13 residues. The trim removed 4 bases at V and 3 bases at J, leaving 2 bases unmatched. The CDR3 DNA reads as TGTGCCATCAGTGGACAGGGAGAAGAGACCCAGTACTTC. Translated, it gives CAISGQGEETQYF.

This clonotype was seen only a few times. V gene TRBV20-1 combines with J gene TRBJ1-2; perhaps TRBD1 as D (6 bases). With 0 bases removed from V and 8 bases from J, the gap between germline ends came to 13 bases. Germline CDR1 DFQATT, CDR2 SNEGSKA (reference sequence). This CDR3 is 13 amino acids long. CDR3 bases: TGCAGTGCTAGAGATCCGGGGGGCAGGGGCTACACCTTC. Its translation is CSARDPGGRGYTF.

The chain employs TRBV7-9 and TRBJ1-1, with D unclear. Germline V gene sequence: CDR1 SEHNR, CDR2 FQNEAQ (reference sequence). The length of the CDR3 is 11 residues. The V and J ends lost 3 bases and 8 bases respectively, with 7 bases between them. The CDR3 DNA follows: TGTGCCAGCAGCTTCCTGGGCGAAGCTTTCTTT. Translated, it gives CASSFLGEAFF.

This clonotype was detected ten times or more. V and J are TRBV24-1 and TRBJ1-2, with 8 bases matching TRBD1. With V trimmed by 2 bases and J by 10 bases, 8 bases remained unmatched. The germline V gene has CDR1 KGHDR and CDR2 SFDVKD. This CDR3 is 14 amino acids long. The CDR3 DNA reads as TGTGCCACCAGTGATTCGAGAGGACAGGGCGTCTACACCTTC. Translated: CATSDSRGQGVYTF.

The V call is TRBV7-9, the J call TRBJ1-4, with TRBD1 matching over 7 bases. CDR1 and CDR2 from the germline V gene are SEHNR and FQNEAQ (reference sequence). This CDR3 has 16 residues. J was trimmed by 7 bases and V by 5 bases; bases with no gene match: 13. CDR3 DNA sequence: TGTGCCAGCAGCCGAAGGAGAGACAGGGACGGTGAAAAACTGTTTTTT. This sequence encodes CASSRRRDRDGEKLFF.

The chain carries TRBV7-2 and TRBJ2-7; the D is unclear. With 1 base removed from V and 3 bases from J, the gap between germline ends came to 10 bases. There are 14 residues in the CDR3. The germline CDR1 and CDR2 sequences are SGHTA and FQGNSA. The CDR3 protein is CASSLVYPSYEQYF. The CDR3 nucleotides read TGTGCCAGCAGCTTAGTGTATCCTAGCTACGAGCAGTACTTC.